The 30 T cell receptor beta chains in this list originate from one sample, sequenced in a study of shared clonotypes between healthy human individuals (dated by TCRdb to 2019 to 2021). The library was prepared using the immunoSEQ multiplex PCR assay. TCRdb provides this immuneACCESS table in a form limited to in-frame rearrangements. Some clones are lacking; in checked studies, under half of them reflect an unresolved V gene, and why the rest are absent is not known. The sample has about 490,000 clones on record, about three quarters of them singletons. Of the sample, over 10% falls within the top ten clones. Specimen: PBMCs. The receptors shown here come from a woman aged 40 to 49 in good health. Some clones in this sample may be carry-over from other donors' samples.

The CDR3 loop is CASSRQYSNQPQHF. CDR3 in DNA: TGTGCCAGTAGCAGACAGTATAGCAATCAGCCCCAGCATTTT. This rearrangement joins TRBV19 to TRBJ1-5, with TRBD1 as a possible D gene (5 bases). The CDR3 covers 14 residues. Germline CDR1 is LNHDA and CDR2 is SQIVND (reference sequence). With 6 bases removed from V and 0 bases from J, the gap between germline ends came to 9 bases.

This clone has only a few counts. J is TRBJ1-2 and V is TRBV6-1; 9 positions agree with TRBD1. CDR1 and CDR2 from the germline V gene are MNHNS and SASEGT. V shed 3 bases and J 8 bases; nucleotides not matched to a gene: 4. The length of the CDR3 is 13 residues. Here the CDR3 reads CASSERDRVGYTF. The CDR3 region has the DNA TGTGCCAGCAGTGAGCGGGACAGGGTCGGCTACACCTTC.

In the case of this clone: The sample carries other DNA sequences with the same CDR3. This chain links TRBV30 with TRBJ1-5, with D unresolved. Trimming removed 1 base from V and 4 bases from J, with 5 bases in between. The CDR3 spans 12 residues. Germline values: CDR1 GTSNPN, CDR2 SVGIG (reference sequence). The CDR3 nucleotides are TGTGCCTGGAGTGGCAGTAATCAGCCCCAGCATTTT. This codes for CAWSGSNQPQHF. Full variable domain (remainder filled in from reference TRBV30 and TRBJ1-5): SQTIHQWPATLVQPVGSPLSLECTVEGTSNPNLYWYRQAAGRGLQLLFYSVGIGQISSEVPQNLSASRPQDRQFILSSKKLLLSDSGFYLCAWSGSNQPQHFGDGTRLSIL.

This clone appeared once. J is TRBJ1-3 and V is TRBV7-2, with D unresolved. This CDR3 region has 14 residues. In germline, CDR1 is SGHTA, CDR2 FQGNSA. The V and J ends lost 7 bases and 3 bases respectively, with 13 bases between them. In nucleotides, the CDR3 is TGTGCCAGCACCCCCCGGACGGTTGGAAACACCATATATTTT. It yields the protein CASTPRTVGNTIYF.

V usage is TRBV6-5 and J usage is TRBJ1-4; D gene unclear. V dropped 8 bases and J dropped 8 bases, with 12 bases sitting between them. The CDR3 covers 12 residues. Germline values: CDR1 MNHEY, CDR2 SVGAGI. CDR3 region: CASRRSGEKLFF. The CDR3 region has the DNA TGTGCCAGCCGTCGTTCGGGGGAAAAACTGTTTTTT.

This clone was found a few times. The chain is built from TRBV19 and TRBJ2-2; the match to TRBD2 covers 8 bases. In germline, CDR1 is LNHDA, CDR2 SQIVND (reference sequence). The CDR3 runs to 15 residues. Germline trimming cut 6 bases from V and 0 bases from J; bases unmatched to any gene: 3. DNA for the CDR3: TGTGCCAGTAGCACTAGCGGAGCGAACACCGGGGAGCTGTTTTTT. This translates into CASSTSGANTGELFF.

The CDR3 sequence: CASSQGFGGPSTDTQYF. The CDR3 nucleotides read TGTGCCAGCAGCCAAGGATTCGGGGGACCTAGCACAGATACGCAGTATTTT. J is TRBJ2-3 and V is TRBV4-2, with D possibly matching TRBD2 (6 bases). In germline, CDR1 is LGHNA, CDR2 YNFKEQ. The CDR3 is 17 residues long. Trimming took 1 base from V and 0 from J, leaving 14 bases between them.

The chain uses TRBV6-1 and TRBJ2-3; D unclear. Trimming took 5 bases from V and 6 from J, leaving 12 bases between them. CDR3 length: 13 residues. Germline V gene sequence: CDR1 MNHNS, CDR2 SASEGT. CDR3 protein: CASSLGFVDTQYF. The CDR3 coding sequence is TGTGCCAGCAGTTTGGGATTTGTGGATACGCAGTATTTT.

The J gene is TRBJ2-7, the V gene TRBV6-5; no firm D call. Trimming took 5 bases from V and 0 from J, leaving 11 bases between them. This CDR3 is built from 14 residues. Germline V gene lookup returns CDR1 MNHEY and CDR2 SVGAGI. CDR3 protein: CASSRTGGSYEQYF. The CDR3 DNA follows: TGTGCCAGCAGTCGAACGGGTGGCTCCTACGAGCAGTACTTC.

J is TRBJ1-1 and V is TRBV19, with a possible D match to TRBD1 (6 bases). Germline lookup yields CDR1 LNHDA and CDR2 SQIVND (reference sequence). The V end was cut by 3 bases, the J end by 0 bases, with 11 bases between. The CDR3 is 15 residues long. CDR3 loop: CASSIRTGLNTEAFF. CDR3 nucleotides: TGTGCCAGTAGTATCCGTACAGGGTTGAACACTGAAGCTTTCTTT.

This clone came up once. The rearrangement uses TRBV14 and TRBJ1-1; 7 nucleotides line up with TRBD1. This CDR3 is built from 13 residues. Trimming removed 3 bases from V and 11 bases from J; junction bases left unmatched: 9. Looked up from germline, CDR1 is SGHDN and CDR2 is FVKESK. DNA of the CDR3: TGTGCCAGCAGCCAGGCGAGAACAGGGGCGGCTTTCTTT. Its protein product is CASSQARTGAAFF.

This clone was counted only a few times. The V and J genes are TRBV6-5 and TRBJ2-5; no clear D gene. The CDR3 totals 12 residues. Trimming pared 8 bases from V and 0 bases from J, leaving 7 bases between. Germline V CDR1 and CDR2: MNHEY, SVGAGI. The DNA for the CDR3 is TGTGCCAGCGGAAATTACCAAGAGACCCAGTACTTC. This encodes CASGNYQETQYF.

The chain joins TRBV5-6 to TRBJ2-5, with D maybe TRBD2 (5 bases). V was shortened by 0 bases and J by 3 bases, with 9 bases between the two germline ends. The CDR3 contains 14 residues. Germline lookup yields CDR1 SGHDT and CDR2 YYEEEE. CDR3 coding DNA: TGTGCCAGCAGCTTGGTAGGGAGCAAAGAGACCCAGTACTTC. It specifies CASSLVGSKETQYF.

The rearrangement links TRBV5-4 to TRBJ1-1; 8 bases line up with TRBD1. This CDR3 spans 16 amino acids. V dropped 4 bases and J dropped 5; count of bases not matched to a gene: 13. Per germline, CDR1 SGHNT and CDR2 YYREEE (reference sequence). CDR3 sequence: CASSTRTGTRGTEAFF. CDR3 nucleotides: TGTGCCAGCAGCACCCGGACAGGGACCCGTGGGACTGAAGCTTTCTTT.

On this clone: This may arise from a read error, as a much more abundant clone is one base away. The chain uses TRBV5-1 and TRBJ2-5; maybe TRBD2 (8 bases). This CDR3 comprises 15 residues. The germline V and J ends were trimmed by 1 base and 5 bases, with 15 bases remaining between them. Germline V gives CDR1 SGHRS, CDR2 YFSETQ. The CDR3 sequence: CASSLMVAGQETQYF. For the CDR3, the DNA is TGCGCCAGCAGCTTGATGGTAGCGGGACAGGAGACCCAGTACTTC. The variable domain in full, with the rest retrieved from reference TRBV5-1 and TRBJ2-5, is KAGVTQTPRYLIKTRGQQVTLSCSPISGHRSVSWYQQTPGQGLQFLFEYFSETQRNKGNFPGRFSGRQFSNSRSEMNVSTLELGDSALYLCASSLMVAGQETQYFGPGTRLLVL.

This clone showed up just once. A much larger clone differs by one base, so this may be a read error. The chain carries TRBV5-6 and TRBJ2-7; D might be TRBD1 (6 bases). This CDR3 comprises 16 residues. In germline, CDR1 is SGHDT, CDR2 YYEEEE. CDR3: CASSLGRGFVSYERYF. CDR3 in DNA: TGTGCCAGCAGCTTGGGAAGGGGGTTCGTCTCCTACGAGCGGTACTTC.

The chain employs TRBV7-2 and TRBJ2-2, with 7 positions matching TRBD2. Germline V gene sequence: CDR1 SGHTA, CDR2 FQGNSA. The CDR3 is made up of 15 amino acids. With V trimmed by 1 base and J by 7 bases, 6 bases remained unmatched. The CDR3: CASSLELARNGELFF. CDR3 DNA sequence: TGTGCCAGCAGCTTAGAACTAGCGAGAAACGGGGAGCTGTTTTTT.

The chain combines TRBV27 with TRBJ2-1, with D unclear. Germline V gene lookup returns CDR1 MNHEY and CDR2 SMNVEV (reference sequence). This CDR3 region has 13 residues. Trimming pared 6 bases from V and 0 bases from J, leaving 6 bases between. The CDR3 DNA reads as TGTGCCAGCAGCCCAGCCTCCTACAATGAGCAGTTCTTC. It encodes CASSPASYNEQFF.

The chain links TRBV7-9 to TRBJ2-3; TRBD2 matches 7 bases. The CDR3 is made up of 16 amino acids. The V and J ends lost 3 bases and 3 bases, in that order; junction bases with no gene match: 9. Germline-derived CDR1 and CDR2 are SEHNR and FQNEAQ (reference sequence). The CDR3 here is CASSFGSYSGTDTQYF. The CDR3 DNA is TGTGCCAGCAGCTTCGGTTCATATAGCGGGACAGATACGCAGTATTTT.

The DNA of the CDR3 is TGTGCCACCAGCAGAGATCTTCGGGATGAGCAGTTCTTC. This gives the protein CATSRDLRDEQFF. The J gene is TRBJ2-1, the V gene TRBV15; D ambiguous. The V end lost 0 bases, the J end lost 8 bases, and 8 bases lay between the germline ends. This CDR3 has 13 residues. CDR1 LNHNV and CDR2 YYDKDF come from the germline V gene (reference sequence).

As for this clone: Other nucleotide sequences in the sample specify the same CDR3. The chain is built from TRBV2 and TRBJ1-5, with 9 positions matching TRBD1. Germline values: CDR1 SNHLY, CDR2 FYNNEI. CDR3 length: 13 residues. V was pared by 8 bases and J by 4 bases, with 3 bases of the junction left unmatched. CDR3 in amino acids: CASRGTGNQPQHF. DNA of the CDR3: TGTGCCAGCCGGGGGACAGGGAATCAGCCCCAGCATTTT.

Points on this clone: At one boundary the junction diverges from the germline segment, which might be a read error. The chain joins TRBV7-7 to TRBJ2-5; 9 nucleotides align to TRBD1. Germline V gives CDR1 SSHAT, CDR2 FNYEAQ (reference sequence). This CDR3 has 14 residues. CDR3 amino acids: CASSVQGAGETQYF. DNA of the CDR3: TGTGCTAGCAGCGTACAGGGGGCCGGGGAGACCCAGTACTTC. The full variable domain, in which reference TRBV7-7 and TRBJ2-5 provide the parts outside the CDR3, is GAGVSQSPRYKVTKRGQDVTLRCDPISSHATLYWYQQALGQGPEFLTYFNYEAQPDKSGLPSDRFSAERPEGSISTLTIQRTEQRDSAMYRCASSVQGAGETQYFGPGTRLLVL.

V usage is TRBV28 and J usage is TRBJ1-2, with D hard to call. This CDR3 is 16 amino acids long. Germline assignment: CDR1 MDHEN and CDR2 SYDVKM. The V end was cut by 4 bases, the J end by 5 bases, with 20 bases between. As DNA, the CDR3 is TGTGCCAGCAGTTCTCGGAGACGAGCGCCTTCTTATGGCTACACCTTC. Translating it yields CASSSRRRAPSYGYTF.

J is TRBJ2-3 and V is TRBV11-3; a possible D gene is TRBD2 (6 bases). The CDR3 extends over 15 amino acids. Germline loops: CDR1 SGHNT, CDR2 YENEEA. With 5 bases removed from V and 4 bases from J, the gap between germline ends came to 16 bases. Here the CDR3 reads CASSKGGGAADTQYF. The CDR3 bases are TGTGCCAGCAGCAAAGGAGGAGGGGCCGCAGATACGCAGTATTTT.

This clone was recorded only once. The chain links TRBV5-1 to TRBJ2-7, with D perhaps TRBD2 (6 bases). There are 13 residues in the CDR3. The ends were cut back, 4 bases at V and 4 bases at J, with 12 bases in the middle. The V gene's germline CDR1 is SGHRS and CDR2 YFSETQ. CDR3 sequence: CASSRDLRYEQYF. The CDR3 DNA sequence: TGCGCCAGCAGCCGGGACTTGAGATACGAGCAGTACTTC. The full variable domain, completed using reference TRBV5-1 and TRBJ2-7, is KAGVTQTPRYLIKTRGQQVTLSCSPISGHRSVSWYQQTPGQGLQFLFEYFSETQRNKGNFPGRFSGRQFSNSRSEMNVSTLELGDSALYLCASSRDLRYEQYFGPGTRLTVT.

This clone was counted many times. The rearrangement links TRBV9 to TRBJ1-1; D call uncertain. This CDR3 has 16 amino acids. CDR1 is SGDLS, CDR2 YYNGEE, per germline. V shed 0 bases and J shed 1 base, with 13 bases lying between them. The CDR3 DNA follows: TGTGCCAGCAGCGTAGACCCCGGAGTACCGAACACTGAAGCTTTCTTT. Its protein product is CASSVDPGVPNTEAFF.

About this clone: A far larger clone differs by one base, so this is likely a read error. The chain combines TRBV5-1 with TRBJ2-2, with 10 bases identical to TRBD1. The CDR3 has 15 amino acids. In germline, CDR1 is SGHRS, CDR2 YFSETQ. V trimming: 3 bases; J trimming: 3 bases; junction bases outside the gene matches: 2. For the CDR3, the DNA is TGCGCCAGCAGCTGGGACAGGGGAGACACCGGGGAGCTGTTTTTT. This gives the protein CASSWDRGDTGELFF.

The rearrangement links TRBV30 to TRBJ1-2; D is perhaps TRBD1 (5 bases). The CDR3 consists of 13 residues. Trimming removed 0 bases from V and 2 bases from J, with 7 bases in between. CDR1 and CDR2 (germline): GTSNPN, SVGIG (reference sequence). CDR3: CAWSVGANYGYTF. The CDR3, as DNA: TGTGCCTGGAGTGTCGGGGCCAACTATGGCTACACCTTC.

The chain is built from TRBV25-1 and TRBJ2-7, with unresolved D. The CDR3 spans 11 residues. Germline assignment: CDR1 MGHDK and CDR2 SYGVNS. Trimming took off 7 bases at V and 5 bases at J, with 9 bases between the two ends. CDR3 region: CASKSQDEQYF. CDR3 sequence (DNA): TGTGCCAGCAAATCGCAAGACGAGCAGTACTTC.

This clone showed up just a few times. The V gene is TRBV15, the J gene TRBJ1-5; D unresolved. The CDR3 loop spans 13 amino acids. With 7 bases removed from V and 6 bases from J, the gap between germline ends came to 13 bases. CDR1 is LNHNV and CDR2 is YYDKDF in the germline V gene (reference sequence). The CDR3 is CATNAVASQPQHF. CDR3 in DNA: TGTGCCACCAACGCGGTAGCGAGTCAGCCCCAGCATTTT.